This T cell receptor (beta chain) was obtained from a study of prognosis after radiotherapy for stage I lung cancer. Trimming left V 2 bases short and J 5 bases short, with 13 bases between. The CDR3 is 14 amino acids. The germline CDR1 and CDR2 sequences are SGHDT and YYEEEE. This clonotype showed up just a few times. By two-round multiplex PCR, the TCR beta CDR3 was amplified from genomic DNA. Primers specific to each TRBV and TRBJ gene were used in first-round PCR. In TCRdb, the multiplex PCR reads were re-called with MiXCR into one record per CDR3 protein. The data contain tens of thousands of distinct CDR3 sequences, 26% of them seen just once; the ten biggest clones take up around 6.8%.

This rearrangement joins TRBV5-6 to TRBJ1-2; D not resolved. The sample here was PBMCs, taken before or after stereotactic body radiation therapy (not recorded which). The source of this sequence is a donor over 45 with non-small cell lung cancer. CDR3 sequence (DNA): TGTGCCAGCAGCTTCGGGAGGAACACATATGGCTACACCTTC. Translation gives CASSFGRNTYGYTF.